Below are 18 T cell receptor beta chains sequenced from a single sample in a study of OX40 agonist ivuxolimab in advanced cancers. The method was the immunoSEQ multiplex PCR assay. TCRdb limited this immuneACCESS table to in-frame rearrangements with V and J called. A share of clones is missing; checked studies link under half to unresolved V genes, and the rest is unexplained. This sample is represented by 100,000 to 130,000 clones; approximately 89% of them were singletons. 0.66% of the sample lies in the top ten. This specimen consisted of CD4+ or CD8+ T cells sorted from blood, obtained in a trial of the OX40 agonist ivuxolimab. These receptors all stem from an adult with an advanced solid tumor such as melanoma, head and neck, liver or kidney cancer.

The J gene is TRBJ2-5, the V gene TRBV5-6, with TRBD1 matching 7 bases. This CDR3 has 15 residues. From germline, CDR1 is SGHDT and CDR2 YYEEEE. V lost 3 bases to trimming and J lost 0 bases; unmatched junction nucleotides: 5. CDR3 sequence (DNA): TGTGCCAGCAGCTGGGGACAGCCGTACCAAGAGACCCAGTACTTC. It encodes CASSWGQPYQETQYF.

The chain couples TRBV19 to TRBJ2-7; TRBD2 agrees at 8 bases. V shed 2 bases and J 4 bases; nucleotides not matched to a gene: 16. The CDR3 runs to 18 residues. Germline V CDR1 and CDR2: LNHDA, SQIVND (reference sequence). The CDR3 loop reads CASSISGGLAGLIYEQYF. The CDR3 DNA follows: TGTGCCAGTAGTATAAGCGGCGGGCTAGCGGGTCTTATTTACGAGCAGTACTTC.

This rearrangement joins TRBV10-2 to TRBJ2-5, with D possibly being TRBD1 (6 bases). The CDR3 sequence is 16 residues long. Trimming left V 6 bases short and J 3 bases short, with 20 bases between. Looked up from germline, CDR1 is WSHSY and CDR2 is SAAADI. The CDR3 nucleotides are TGCGCCAGCAGGCCCCACGGGACAAGCAATAAAGAGACCCAGTACTTC. Its protein is CASRPHGTSNKETQYF.

The J gene is TRBJ1-2, the V gene TRBV30; D remains unclear. Trimming pared 0 bases from V and 4 bases from J, leaving 12 bases between. Germline assignment: CDR1 GTSNPN and CDR2 SVGIG (reference sequence). The CDR3 spans 14 residues. The CDR3 sequence is CAWSVRLGGYGYTF. The CDR3 nucleotides are TGTGCCTGGAGTGTTCGGCTGGGAGGCTATGGCTACACCTTC.

The chain uses TRBV11-2 and TRBJ2-7; D is perhaps TRBD1 (6 bases). The V and J ends lost 1 base and 3 bases respectively, with 10 bases between them. The CDR3 loop spans 14 amino acids. Germline assignment: CDR1 SGHAT and CDR2 FQNNGV. CDR3 nucleotide sequence: TGTGCCAGCAGCTTAGTGGCAGGGGTCTACGAGCAGTACTTC. Protein sequence: CASSLVAGVYEQYF.

This clone was seen more than once but under ten times. The rearrangement joins TRBV11-1 to TRBJ2-3; possibly TRBD2 for D (6 bases). CDR3 length equals 13 residues. The germline V gene encodes CDR1 SGHAT and CDR2 FQDESV (reference sequence). Trimming pared 5 bases from V and 8 bases from J, leaving 14 bases between. The CDR3 nucleotides read TGTGCCAGCAGCCATGCGGGGCTCACTACGCAGTATTTT. Translation: CASSHAGLTTQYF.

This clone came up once. The V and J genes are TRBV11-2 and TRBJ2-3; 8 bases are shared with TRBD1. V lost 3 bases to trimming and J lost 1 base; unmatched junction nucleotides: 3. This CDR3 region has 15 residues. Germline-derived CDR1 and CDR2 are SGHAT and FQNNGV. The CDR3 spells CASSLSGQGTDTQYF. CDR3 nucleotide sequence: TGTGCCAGCAGCTTGTCGGGACAGGGCACAGATACGCAGTATTTT.

V is TRBV10-3 and J is TRBJ1-1; TRBD1 matches at 8 bases. The CDR3 is made up of 13 amino acids. Trimming removed 6 bases from V and 6 bases from J; junction bases left unmatched: 6. CDR1 is ENHRY and CDR2 is SYGVKD in the germline V gene. The CDR3 sequence: CAIRNQGAAEAFF. CDR3 coding DNA: TGTGCCATCAGGAACCAGGGGGCGGCTGAAGCTTTCTTT.

V and J are TRBV6-6 and TRBJ1-5, with 7 bases fitting TRBD1. Germline values: CDR1 MNHNY, CDR2 SVGAGI (reference sequence). Unmatched junction bases numbered 8, after V lost 6 bases and J lost 0 bases. The CDR3 extends over 16 amino acids. The CDR3 DNA is TGTGCCAGCAGCGGCAGGGGGGTCTATAGCAATCAGCCCCAGCATTTT. Translation: CASSGRGVYSNQPQHF.

This sequence joins TRBV30 and TRBJ1-5; TRBD1 might be the D (6 bases). The V gene's germline CDR1 is GTSNPN and CDR2 SVGIG (reference sequence). This CDR3 is 13 amino acids long. Trimming removed 0 bases from V and 5 bases from J, with 8 bases in between. CDR3 sequence (DNA): TGTGCCTGGAGTGTACAGGGCGATCAGCCCCAGCATTTT. Translating gives CAWSVQGDQPQHF.

The V and J genes are TRBV5-4 and TRBJ2-7, with 9 bases aligning to TRBD1. In germline, CDR1 is SGHNT, CDR2 YYREEE (reference sequence). V lost 3 bases, J lost 5 bases, and 6 bases stayed unmatched. The CDR3 length is 14 residues. CDR3 amino acids: CASSYRDRAHEQYF. In nucleotides, the CDR3 is TGTGCCAGCAGCTACCGGGACAGGGCCCACGAGCAGTACTTC.

This chain links TRBV15 with TRBJ2-1, with TRBD2 matching over 16 bases. Losses at the gene ends were 1 base for V and 9 bases for J; bases not matched to a gene: 9. The CDR3 runs 18 residues. Germline CDR1 and CDR2: LNHNV and YYDKDF (reference sequence). This chain's CDR3 is CATSRAPGLAGGLGEQFF. In nucleotides, the CDR3 is TGTGCCACCAGCAGAGCCCCGGGACTAGCGGGGGGGCTAGGTGAGCAGTTCTTC.

The chain has TRBV5-5 and TRBJ1-1; D unclear. Germline V gene data show CDR1 as SGHKS and CDR2 as YYEKEE (reference sequence). The CDR3 consists of 15 residues. Trimming pared 4 bases from V and 0 bases from J, leaving 13 bases between. This CDR3 is CASSPPGVLNTEAFF. DNA of the CDR3: TGTGCCAGCAGCCCCCCCGGAGTACTGAACACTGAAGCTTTCTTT.

The V gene is TRBV19, the J gene TRBJ2-1, with TRBD2 matching 11 bases. The V gene's germline CDR1 is LNHDA and CDR2 SQIVND (reference sequence). The CDR3 length is 18 residues. Losses at the gene ends were 7 bases for V and 4 bases for J; bases not matched to a gene: 15. The CDR3 is CASTPSGLAGGHYNEQFF. In DNA form, the CDR3 reads TGTGCCAGTACCCCCTCGGGGCTAGCGGGAGGCCATTACAATGAGCAGTTCTTC. The whole variable domain, filled in from reference TRBV19 and TRBJ2-1, reads DGGITQSPKYLFRKEGQNVTLSCEQNLNHDAMYWYRQDPGQGLRLIYYSQIVNDFQKGDIAEGYSVSREKKESFPLTVTSAQKNPTAFYLCASTPSGLAGGHYNEQFFGPGTRLTVL.

The rearrangement uses TRBV11-3 and TRBJ2-7; D possibly corresponds to TRBD2 (6 bases). Trimming removed 0 bases from V and 1 base from J, with 10 bases in between. Germline V gives CDR1 SGHNT, CDR2 YENEEA. This CDR3 comprises 15 residues. CDR3 DNA sequence: TGTGCCAGCAGCTTAGATCACGGGACTTCCTACGAGCAGTACTTC. As protein: CASSLDHGTSYEQYF.

The V call is TRBV19, the J call TRBJ2-1, with 11 bases matching TRBD2. The CDR3 covers 16 residues. After removal of 6 bases from V and 0 bases from J, the junction contained 4 bases not matched to a gene. Germline lookup yields CDR1 LNHDA and CDR2 SQIVND (reference sequence). The CDR3: CASRTLAGASYNEQFF. The CDR3 bases are TGTGCCAGTAGAACACTAGCGGGGGCCTCCTACAATGAGCAGTTCTTC.

The chain couples TRBV11-3 to TRBJ1-3, with unresolved D. Germline assignment: CDR1 SGHNT and CDR2 YENEEA. Trimming pared 6 bases from V and 0 bases from J, leaving 3 bases between. This CDR3 has 12 amino acids. The DNA for the CDR3 is TGTGCCAGCAGGCTCTCTGGAAACACCATATATTTT. Translation: CASRLSGNTIYF. The full variable domain, in which reference TRBV11-3 and TRBJ1-3 provide the parts outside the CDR3, is EAGVVQSPRYKIIEKKQPVAFWCNPISGHNTLYWYLQNLGQGPELLIRYENEEAVDDSQLPKDRFSAERLKGVDSTLKIQPAELGDSAVYLCASRLSGNTIYFGEGSWLTVV.

This rearrangement joins TRBV4-2 to TRBJ2-1, with TRBD2 matching over 8 bases. The CDR3 sequence is 16 residues long. V lost 0 bases and J lost 9; bases outside the gene matches: 10. CDR1 is LGHNA and CDR2 is YNFKEQ in the germline V gene. CDR3 region: CASSQDSGGGIIEQFF. The CDR3 region has the DNA TGTGCCAGCAGCCAAGATTCCGGGGGGGGCATTATTGAGCAGTTCTTC.